This TCR beta chain is drawn from a study of T cell responses to AZD1222 COVID-19 vaccine. The germline V gene encodes CDR1 LNHDA and CDR2 SQIVND (reference sequence). V was pared by 4 bases and J by 5 bases, with 20 bases between. This CDR3 comprises 16 residues. Study conclusions and caveats: Clonal diversity was possibly underestimated, and the donors were mostly white British, with more females.

On this clone itself: Its antigen remains unidentified.

The protocol was immunoSEQ multiplex PCR, while the TCRdb copy is restricted to in-frame clones and leaves out a portion. The sample holds about 110,000 clones; over 80% are singletons and the top ten take roughly 7%. The source material was peripheral blood, sampled on day 0 of AZD1222 vaccination. The TCR sequence derives from an adult in good health. The gene calls are TRBV19 and TRBJ1-2; D perhaps matches TRBD1 (6 bases). The chain's CDR3 is CASSTTGTLVVYGYTF. Here the CDR3 DNA reads TGTGCCAGTAGTACAACCGGGACACTAGTGGTTTATGGCTACACCTTC.